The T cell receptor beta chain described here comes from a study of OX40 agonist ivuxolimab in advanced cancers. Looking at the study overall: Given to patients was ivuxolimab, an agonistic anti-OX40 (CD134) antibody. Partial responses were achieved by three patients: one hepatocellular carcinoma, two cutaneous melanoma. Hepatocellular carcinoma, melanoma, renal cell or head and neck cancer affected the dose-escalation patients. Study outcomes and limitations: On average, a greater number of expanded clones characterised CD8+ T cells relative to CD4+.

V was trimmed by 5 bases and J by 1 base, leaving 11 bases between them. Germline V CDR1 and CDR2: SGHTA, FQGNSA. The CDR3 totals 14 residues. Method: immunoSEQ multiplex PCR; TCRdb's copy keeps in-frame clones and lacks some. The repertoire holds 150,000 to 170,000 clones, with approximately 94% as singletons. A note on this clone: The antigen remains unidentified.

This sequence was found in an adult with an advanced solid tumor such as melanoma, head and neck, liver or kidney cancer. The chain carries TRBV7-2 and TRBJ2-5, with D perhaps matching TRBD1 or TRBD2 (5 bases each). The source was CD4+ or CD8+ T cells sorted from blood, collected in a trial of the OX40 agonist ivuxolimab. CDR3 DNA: TGTGCCAGCAGCCCCGGGACGGTCCAAGAGACCCAGTACTTC. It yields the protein CASSPGTVQETQYF.